This T cell receptor (beta chain) was sequenced during a study of blood T cell repertoires in COVID-19. Study summary: The study drew acute and convalescent COVID-19 samples from the United States, Italy and Spain. T cells, B-cell-depleted T cells, or PBMCs provided the cDNA or gDNA that served as material.

Profiled with immunoSEQ multiplex PCR; TCRdb holds only in-frame clones, not every one. Of 55,000 to 70,000 clones listed, around 87% are singletons. Germline V CDR1 and CDR2: SGHVS, FQNEAQ. The ends lost 1 base at V and 2 bases at J; junction bases unmatched: 3. The CDR3 is 15 amino acids. The source is a man in his fifties or sixties with active or convalescent COVID-19. Sample: peripheral blood. The genes are TRBV7-8 and TRBJ2-3; 7 bases agree with TRBD2. For the CDR3, the DNA is TGTGCCAGCAGCTTAGTCCGGGACTACACAGATACGCAGTATTTT. Its translation is CASSLVRDYTDTQYF.